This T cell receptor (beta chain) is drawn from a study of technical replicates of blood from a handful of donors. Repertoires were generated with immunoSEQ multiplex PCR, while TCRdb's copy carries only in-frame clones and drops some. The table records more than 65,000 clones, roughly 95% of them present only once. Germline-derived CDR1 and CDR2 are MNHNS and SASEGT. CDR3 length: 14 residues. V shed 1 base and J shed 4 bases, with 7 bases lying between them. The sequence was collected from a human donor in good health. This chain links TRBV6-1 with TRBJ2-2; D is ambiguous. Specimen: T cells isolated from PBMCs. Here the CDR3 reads CASSEGPGTGELFF. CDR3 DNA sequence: TGTGCCAGCAGTGAAGGACCAGGCACCGGGGAGCTGTTTTTT.